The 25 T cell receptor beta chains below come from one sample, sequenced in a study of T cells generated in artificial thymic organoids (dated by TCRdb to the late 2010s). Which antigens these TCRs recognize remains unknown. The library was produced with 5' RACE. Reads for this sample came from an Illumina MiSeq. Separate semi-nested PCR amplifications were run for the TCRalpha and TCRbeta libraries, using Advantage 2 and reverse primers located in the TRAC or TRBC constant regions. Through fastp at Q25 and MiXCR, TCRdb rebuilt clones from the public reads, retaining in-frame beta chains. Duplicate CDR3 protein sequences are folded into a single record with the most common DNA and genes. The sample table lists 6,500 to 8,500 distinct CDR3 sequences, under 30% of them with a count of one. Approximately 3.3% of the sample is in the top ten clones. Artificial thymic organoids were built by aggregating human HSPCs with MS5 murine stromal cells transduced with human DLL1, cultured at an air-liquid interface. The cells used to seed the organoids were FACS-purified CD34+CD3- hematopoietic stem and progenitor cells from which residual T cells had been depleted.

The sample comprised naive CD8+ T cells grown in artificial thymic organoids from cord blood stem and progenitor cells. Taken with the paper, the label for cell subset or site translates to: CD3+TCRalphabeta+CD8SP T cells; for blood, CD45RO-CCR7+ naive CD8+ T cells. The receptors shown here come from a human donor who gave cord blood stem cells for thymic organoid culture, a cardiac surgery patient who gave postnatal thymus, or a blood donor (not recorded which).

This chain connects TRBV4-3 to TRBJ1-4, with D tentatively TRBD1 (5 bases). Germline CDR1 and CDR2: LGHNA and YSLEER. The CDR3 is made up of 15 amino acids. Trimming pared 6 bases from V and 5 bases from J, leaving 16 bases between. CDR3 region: CASRLTGAENEKLFF. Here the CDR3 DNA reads TGCGCCAGCAGGCTTACCGGGGCCGAAAATGAAAAACTGTTTTTT.

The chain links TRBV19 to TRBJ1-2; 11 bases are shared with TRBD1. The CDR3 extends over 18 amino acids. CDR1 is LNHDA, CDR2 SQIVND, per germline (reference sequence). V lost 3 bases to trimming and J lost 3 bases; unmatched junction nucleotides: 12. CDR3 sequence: CASSIVRTGGCGYYGYTF. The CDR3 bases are TGTGCCAGTAGTATCGTTCGGACAGGGGGCTGCGGGTACTATGGCTACACCTTC. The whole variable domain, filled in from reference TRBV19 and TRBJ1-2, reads DGGITQSPKYLFRKEGQNVTLSCEQNLNHDAMYWYRQDPGQGLRLIYYSQIVNDFQKGDIAEGYSVSREKKESFPLTVTSAQKNPTAFYLCASSIVRTGGCGYYGYTFGSGTRLTVV.

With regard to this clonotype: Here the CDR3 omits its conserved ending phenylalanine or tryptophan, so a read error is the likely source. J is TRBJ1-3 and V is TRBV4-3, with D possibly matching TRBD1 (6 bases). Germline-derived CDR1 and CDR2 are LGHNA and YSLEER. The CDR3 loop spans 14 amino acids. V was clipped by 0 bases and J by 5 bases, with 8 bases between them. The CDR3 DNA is TGCGCCAGCAGCCAAGACAGGGGAAGAAACACCATATATTCT. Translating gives CASSQDRGRNTIYS.

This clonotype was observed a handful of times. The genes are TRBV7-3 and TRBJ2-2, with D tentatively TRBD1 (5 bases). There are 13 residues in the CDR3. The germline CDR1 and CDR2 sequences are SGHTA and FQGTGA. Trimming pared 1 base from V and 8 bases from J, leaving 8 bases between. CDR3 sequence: CASSLRRQGELFF. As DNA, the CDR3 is TGTGCCAGCAGCTTAAGGAGACAGGGGGAGCTGTTTTTT.

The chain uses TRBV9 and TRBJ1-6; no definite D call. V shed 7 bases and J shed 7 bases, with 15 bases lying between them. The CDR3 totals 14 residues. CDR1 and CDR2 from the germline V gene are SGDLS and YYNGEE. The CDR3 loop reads CASRSTHWNSPLHF. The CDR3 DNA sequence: TGTGCCAGCCGGTCCACCCATTGGAATTCACCCCTCCACTTT.

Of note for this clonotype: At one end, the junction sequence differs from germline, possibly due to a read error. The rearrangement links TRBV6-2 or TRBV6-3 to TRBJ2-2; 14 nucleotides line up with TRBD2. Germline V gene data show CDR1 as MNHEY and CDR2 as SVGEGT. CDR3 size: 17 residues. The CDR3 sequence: CAGSSRLAGGPTGELFF. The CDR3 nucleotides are TGTGCCGGCAGTTCGCGACTAGCGGGGGGGCCGACCGGGGAGCTGTTTTTT.

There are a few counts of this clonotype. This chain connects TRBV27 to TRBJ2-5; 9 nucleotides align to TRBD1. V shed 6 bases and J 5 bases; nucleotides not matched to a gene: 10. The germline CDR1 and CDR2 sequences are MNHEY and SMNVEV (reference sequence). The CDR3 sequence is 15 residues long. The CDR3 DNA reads TGTGCCAGCAGCTACCGGGGGACAGGGAAGGAGACCCAGTACTTC. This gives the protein CASSYRGTGKETQYF.

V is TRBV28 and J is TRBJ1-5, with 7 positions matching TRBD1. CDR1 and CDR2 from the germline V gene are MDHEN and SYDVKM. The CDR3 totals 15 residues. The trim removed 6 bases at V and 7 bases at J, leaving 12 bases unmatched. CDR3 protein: CASSSGQWPRQPQHF. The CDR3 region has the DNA TGTGCCAGCAGCTCGGGACAGTGGCCTCGACAGCCCCAGCATTTT.

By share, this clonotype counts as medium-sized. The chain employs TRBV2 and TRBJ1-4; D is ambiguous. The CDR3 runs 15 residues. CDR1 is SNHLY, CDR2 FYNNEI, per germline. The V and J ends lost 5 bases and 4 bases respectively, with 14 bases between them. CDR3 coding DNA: TGTGCCAGCAGTTCACCCTGGTCCTGTAATGAAAAACTGTTTTTT. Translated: CASSSPWSCNEKLFF. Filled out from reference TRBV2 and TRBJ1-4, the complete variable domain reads EPEVTQTPSHQVTQMGQEVILRCVPISNHLYFYWYRQILGQKVEFLVSFYNNEISEKSEIFDDQFSVERPDGSNFTLKIRSTKLEDSAMYFCASSSPWSCNEKLFFGSGTQLSVL.

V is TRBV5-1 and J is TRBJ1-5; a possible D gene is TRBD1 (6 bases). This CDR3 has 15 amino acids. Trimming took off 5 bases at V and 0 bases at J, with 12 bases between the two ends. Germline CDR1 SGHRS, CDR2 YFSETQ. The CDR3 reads CASRLGTYSNQPQHF. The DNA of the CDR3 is TGCGCCAGCAGGCTCGGGACATATAGCAATCAGCCCCAGCATTTT.

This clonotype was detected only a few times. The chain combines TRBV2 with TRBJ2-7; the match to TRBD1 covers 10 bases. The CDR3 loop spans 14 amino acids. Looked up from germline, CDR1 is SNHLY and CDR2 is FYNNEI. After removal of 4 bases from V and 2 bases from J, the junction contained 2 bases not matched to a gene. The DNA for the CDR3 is TGTGCCAGCAGTGGGACAGGGGGGCCCTACGAGCAGTACTTC. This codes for CASSGTGGPYEQYF. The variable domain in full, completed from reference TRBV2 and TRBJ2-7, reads EPEVTQTPSHQVTQMGQEVILRCVPISNHLYFYWYRQILGQKVEFLVSFYNNEISEKSEIFDDQFSVERPDGSNFTLKIRSTKLEDSAMYFCASSGTGGPYEQYFGPGTRLTVT.

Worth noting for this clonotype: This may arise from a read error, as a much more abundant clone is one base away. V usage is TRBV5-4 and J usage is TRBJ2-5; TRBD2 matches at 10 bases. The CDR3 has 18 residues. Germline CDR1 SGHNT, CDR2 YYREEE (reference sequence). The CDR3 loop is CVSSPRGSGGPYQETQYF. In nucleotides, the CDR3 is TGTGTCAGCAGCCCCCGGGGTAGCGGGGGGCCGTACCAAGAGACCCAGTACTTC.

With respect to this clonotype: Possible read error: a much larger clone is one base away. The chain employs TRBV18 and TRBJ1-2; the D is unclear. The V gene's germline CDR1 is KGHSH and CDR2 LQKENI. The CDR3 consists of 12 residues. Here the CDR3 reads CASSPWGYGHTF. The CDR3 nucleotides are TGTGCCAGCTCACCATGGGGATATGGCCACACCTTC.

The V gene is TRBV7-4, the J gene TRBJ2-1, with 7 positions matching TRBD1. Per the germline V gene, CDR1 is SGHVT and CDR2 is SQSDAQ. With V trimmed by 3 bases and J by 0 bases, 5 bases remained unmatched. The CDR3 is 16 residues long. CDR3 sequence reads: CASSLDRPSSYNEQFF. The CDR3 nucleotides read TGTGCCAGCAGCTTGGACAGGCCGAGCTCCTACAATGAGCAGTTCTTC.

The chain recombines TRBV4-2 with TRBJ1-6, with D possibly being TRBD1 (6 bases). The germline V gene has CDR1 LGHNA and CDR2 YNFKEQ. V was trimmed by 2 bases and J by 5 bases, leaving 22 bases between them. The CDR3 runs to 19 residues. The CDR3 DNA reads TGTGCCAGCAGCCAATTACCGGGACATAGGCTAGGGGATAATTCACCCCTCCACTTT. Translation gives CASSQLPGHRLGDNSPLHF.

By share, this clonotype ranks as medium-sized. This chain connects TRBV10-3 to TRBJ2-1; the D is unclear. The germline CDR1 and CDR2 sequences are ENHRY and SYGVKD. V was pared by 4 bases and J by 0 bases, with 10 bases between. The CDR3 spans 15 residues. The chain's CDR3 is CAISVTLSSYNEQFF. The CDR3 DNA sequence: TGTGCCATCAGTGTGACATTGAGCTCCTACAATGAGCAGTTCTTC.

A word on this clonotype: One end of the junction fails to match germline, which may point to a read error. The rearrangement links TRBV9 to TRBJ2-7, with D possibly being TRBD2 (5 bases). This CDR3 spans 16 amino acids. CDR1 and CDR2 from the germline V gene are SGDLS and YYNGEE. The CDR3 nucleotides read TGTGCCAGCAGCGTAGGAATTATGGGAGCCCACTACGAGCGGTACTTC. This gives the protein CASSVGIMGAHYERYF. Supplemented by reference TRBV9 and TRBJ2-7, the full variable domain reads DSGVTQTPKHLITATGQRVTLRCSPRSGDLSVYWYQQSLDQGLQFLIQYYNGEERAKGNILERFSAQQFPDLHSELNLSSLELGDSALYFCASSVGIMGAHYERYFGPGTRLTVT.

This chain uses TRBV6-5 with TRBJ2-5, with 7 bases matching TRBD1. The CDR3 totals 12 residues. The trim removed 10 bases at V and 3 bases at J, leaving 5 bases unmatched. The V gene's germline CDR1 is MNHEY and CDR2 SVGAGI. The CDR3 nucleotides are TGTGCCACGGGACAGACCAAAGAGACCCAGTACTTC. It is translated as CATGQTKETQYF.

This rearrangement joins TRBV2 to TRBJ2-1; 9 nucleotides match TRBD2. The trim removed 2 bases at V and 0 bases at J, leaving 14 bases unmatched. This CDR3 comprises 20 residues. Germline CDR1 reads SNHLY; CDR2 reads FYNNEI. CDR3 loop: CASSEHLAGGPRSSYNEQFF. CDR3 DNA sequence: TGTGCCAGCAGTGAACACTTGGCGGGGGGGCCACGAAGCTCCTACAATGAGCAGTTCTTC. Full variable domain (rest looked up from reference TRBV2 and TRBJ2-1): EPEVTQTPSHQVTQMGQEVILRCVPISNHLYFYWYRQILGQKVEFLVSFYNNEISEKSEIFDDQFSVERPDGSNFTLKIRSTKLEDSAMYFCASSEHLAGGPRSSYNEQFFGPGTRLTVL.

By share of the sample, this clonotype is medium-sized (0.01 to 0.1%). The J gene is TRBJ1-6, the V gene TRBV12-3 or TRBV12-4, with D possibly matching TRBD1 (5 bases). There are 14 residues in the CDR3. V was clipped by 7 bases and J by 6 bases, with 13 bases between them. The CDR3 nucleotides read TGTGCCAGCACCCTCGGACACCTTAATTCACCCCTCCACTTT. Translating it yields CASTLGHLNSPLHF.

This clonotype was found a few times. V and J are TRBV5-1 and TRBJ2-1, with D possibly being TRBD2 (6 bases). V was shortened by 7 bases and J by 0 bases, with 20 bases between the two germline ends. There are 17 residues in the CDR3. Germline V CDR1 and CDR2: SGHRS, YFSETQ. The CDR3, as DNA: TGCGCCAGCTCGCCTCGACTAGGGACCTTCTCCTACAATGAGCAGTTCTTC. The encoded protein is CASSPRLGTFSYNEQFF.

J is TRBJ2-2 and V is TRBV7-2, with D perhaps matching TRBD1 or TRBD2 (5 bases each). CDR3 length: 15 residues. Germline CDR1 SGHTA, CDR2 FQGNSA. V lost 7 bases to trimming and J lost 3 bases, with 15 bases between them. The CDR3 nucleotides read TGTGCCAGCAACGTCCGGGGACGGGACACCGGGGAGCTGTTTTTT. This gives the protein CASNVRGRDTGELFF. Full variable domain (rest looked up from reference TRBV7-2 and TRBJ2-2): GAGVSQSPSNKVTEKGKDVELRCDPISGHTALYWYRQSLGQGLEFLIYFQGNSAPDKSGLPSDRFSAERTGGSVSTLTIQRTQQEDSAVYLCASNVRGRDTGELFFGEGSRLTVL.

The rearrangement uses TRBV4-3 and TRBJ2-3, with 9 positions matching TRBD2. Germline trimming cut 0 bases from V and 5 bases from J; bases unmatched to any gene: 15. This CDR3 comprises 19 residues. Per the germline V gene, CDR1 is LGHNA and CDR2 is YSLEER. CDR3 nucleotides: TGCGCCAGCAGCCAAGAATCCTGCGGGGGGGCGATGGATGGAGATACGCAGTATTTT. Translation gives CASSQESCGGAMDGDTQYF.

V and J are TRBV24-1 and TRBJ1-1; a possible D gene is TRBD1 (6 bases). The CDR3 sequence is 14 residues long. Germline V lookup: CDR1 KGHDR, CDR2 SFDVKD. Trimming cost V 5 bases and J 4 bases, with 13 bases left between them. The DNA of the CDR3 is TGTGCCACCAGTGCCGTCGGGGGCGGCACTGAAGCTTTCTTT. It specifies CATSAVGGGTEAFF.

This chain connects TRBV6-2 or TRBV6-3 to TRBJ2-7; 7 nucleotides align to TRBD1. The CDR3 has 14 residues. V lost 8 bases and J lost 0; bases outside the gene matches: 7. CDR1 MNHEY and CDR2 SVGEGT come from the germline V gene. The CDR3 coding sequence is TGTGCCAGCGGCCGGTGGACAGGCTCCTACGAGCAGTACTTC. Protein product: CASGRWTGSYEQYF.